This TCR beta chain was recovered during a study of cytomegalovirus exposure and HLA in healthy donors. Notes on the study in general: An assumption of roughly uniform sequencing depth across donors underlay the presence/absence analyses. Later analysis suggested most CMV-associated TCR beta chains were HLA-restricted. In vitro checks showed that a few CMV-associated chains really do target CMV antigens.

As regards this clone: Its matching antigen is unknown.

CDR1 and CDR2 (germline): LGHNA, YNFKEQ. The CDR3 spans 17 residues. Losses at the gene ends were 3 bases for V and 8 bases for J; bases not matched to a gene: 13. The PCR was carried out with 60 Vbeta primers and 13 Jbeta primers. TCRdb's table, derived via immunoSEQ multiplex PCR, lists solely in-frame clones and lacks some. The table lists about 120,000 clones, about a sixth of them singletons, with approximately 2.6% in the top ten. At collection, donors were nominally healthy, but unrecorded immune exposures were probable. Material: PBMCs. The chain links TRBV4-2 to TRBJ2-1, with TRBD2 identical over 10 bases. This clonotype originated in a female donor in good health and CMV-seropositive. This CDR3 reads CASSHELLAGAGDEQFF. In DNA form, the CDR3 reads TGTGCCAGCAGCCATGAACTTCTAGCGGGGGCTGGGGATGAGCAGTTCTTC.